The 21 T cell receptor beta chains listed next were all sequenced from one sample in a study of control samples from healthy donors and cancer patients. Some clones are missing from TCRdb's copy, which holds only in-frame ones; the method was immunoSEQ multiplex PCR. The sample has 140,000 or so clones, roughly 89% seen once; the top ten hold just under 5%. Sequences were obtained from blood. These receptors all stem from a man younger than 45 in good health.

The gene calls are TRBV6-1 and TRBJ2-5, with D perhaps TRBD1 or TRBD2 (5 bases each). The germline gives CDR1 MNHNS, CDR2 SASEGT. This CDR3 is built from 13 residues. Trimming removed 1 base from V and 7 bases from J, with 10 bases in between. CDR3 residues: CASSEGRAGTQYF. For the CDR3, the DNA is TGTGCCAGCAGTGAAGGCAGGGCGGGGACCCAGTACTTC.

The V and J genes are TRBV19 and TRBJ2-7; the match to TRBD1 covers 11 bases. Germline trimming cut 5 bases from V and 3 bases from J; bases unmatched to any gene: 3. The CDR3 contains 14 residues. Germline CDR1 is LNHDA and CDR2 is SQIVND (reference sequence). The CDR3 sequence is CASSPGQGVYEQYF. The CDR3 DNA reads as TGTGCCAGTAGTCCGGGACAGGGGGTCTACGAGCAGTACTTC.

This clone appeared a single time. The rearrangement links TRBV12-3 or TRBV12-4 to TRBJ2-7, with TRBD1 identical over 7 bases. The CDR3 runs 13 residues. J lost 3 bases, V lost 6 bases, and 5 bases had no gene match. The CDR3: CASSLGQLYEQYF. Written as DNA, the CDR3 is TGTGCCAGCAGCCTGGGACAGCTCTACGAGCAGTACTTC.

This clone was found once. CDR3 nucleotide sequence: TGTGCCAGCAGCAATCGGGACGGTTACAATGAGCAGTTCTTC. Translating it yields CASSNRDGYNEQFF. The V call is TRBV13, the J call TRBJ2-1; D tentatively reads TRBD1 or TRBD2 (5 bases each). The CDR3 is 14 residues long. V was pared by 5 bases and J by 4 bases, with 12 bases between. Germline-derived CDR1 and CDR2 are PRHDT and FYEKMQ (reference sequence).

The rearrangement joins TRBV6-1 to TRBJ2-7, with no clear D. V lost 2 bases, J lost 1 base, and 9 bases lay in between. This CDR3 comprises 14 residues. The germline gives CDR1 MNHNS, CDR2 SASEGT. CDR3 sequence: CASSEFWASYEQYF. In DNA form, the CDR3 reads TGTGCCAGCAGTGAATTTTGGGCATCCTACGAGCAGTACTTC.

The chain links TRBV6-2 or TRBV6-3 to TRBJ2-3; 7 bases are shared with TRBD1. V was clipped by 0 bases and J by 8 bases; unmatched bases: 14. The CDR3 consists of 17 residues. Germline CDR1 reads MNHEY; CDR2 reads SVGEGT. This CDR3 reads CASSYSIARDSGTTQYF. The CDR3 nucleotides are TGTGCCAGCAGTTACTCGATCGCCCGGGACAGTGGGACTACGCAGTATTTT.

The rearrangement uses TRBV19 and TRBJ1-6, with D tentatively TRBD1 (6 bases). V lost 7 bases and J lost 7, with 8 bases in between. The CDR3 consists of 12 residues. CDR1 LNHDA and CDR2 SQIVND come from the germline V gene (reference sequence). The CDR3 DNA sequence: TGTGCCAGTAACAGGGTGAATTCACCCCTCCACTTT. It yields the protein CASNRVNSPLHF.

The rearrangement uses TRBV7-8 and TRBJ1-1; 8 bases map to TRBD1. Losses at the gene ends were 2 bases for V and 7 bases for J; bases not matched to a gene: 9. There are 15 residues in the CDR3. CDR1 and CDR2 (germline): SGHVS, FQNEAQ. CDR3 nucleotides: TGTGCCAGCAGCTTATGGACAGGGACTTTAGTTGAAGCTTTCTTT. Protein sequence: CASSLWTGTLVEAFF.

The gene calls are TRBV6-2 or TRBV6-3 and TRBJ1-5; D uncertain. The CDR3 contains 14 residues. Trimming stripped 3 bases from V and 3 bases from J, with 9 bases between. CDR1 MNHEY and CDR2 SVGEGT come from the germline V gene. The CDR3, as DNA: TGTGCCAGCAGTTATTATTCGGTCAATCAGCCCCAGCATTTT. Its translation is CASSYYSVNQPQHF.

The chain joins TRBV6-5 to TRBJ1-2; 11 bases line up with TRBD1. V shed 6 bases and J 4 bases; nucleotides not matched to a gene: 4. The CDR3 has 14 amino acids. Germline values: CDR1 MNHEY, CDR2 SVGAGI. The CDR3 DNA is TGTGCCAGCAGACCCGGGACAGGGGGCTATGGCTACACCTTC. Encoded protein: CASRPGTGGYGYTF.

The chain carries TRBV7-2 and TRBJ2-1; 11 bases agree with TRBD2. J was trimmed by 6 bases and V by 4 bases; bases with no gene match: 11. Per the germline V gene, CDR1 is SGHTA and CDR2 is FQGNSA. The CDR3 is made up of 17 amino acids. CDR3 sequence (DNA): TGTGCCAGCAGCTCTACTAGCGGGAGAGGCCGGGTCAATGAGCAGTTCTTC. Translating it yields CASSSTSGRGRVNEQFF.

Only a few counts were recorded for this clone. The chain uses TRBV2 and TRBJ1-2, with D maybe TRBD1 (5 bases). This CDR3 is 15 amino acids long. The germline V and J ends were trimmed by 6 bases and 5 bases, with 19 bases remaining between them. Germline V gene sequence: CDR1 SNHLY, CDR2 FYNNEI. The CDR3 nucleotides read TGTGCCAGCAGCTGGGAGACTTTGGGGCCTTATGGCTACACCTTC. This codes for CASSWETLGPYGYTF.

The rearrangement links TRBV6-4 to TRBJ1-5; D may be TRBD1 (5 bases). CDR3 length: 15 residues. Per germline, CDR1 MRHNA and CDR2 SNTAGT. V lost 4 bases, J lost 9 bases, and 19 bases lay in between. The CDR3 protein is CASSVPGRLGWPQHF. The CDR3 DNA follows: TGTGCCAGCAGTGTTCCGGGGCGTCTGGGATGGCCCCAGCATTTT.

The genes are TRBV10-3 and TRBJ1-5; 7 positions match TRBD1. After removal of 3 bases from V and 6 bases from J, the junction contained 5 bases not matched to a gene. The CDR3 has 14 residues. Germline V gene lookup returns CDR1 ENHRY and CDR2 SYGVKD. The CDR3 DNA sequence: TGTGCCATCAGTGATACAGGGGTAGGTCAGCCCCAGCATTTT. Its translation is CAISDTGVGQPQHF.

CDR3 residues: CASSEGGTLGHTIYF. The CDR3 DNA follows: TGTGCCAGCAGTGAAGGCGGGACCCTTGGCCACACCATATATTTT. The chain couples TRBV6-1 to TRBJ1-3; possible D gene TRBD1, 5 bases. Germline CDR1 MNHNS, CDR2 SASEGT. This CDR3 has 15 amino acids. Between the trimmed V and J ends, which lost 1 base and 8 bases, there was a span of 15 bases.

The genes are TRBV12-3 or TRBV12-4 and TRBJ1-6; TRBD1 is a possible D gene (5 bases). CDR3 size: 13 residues. Trimming removed 7 bases from V and 8 bases from J, with 12 bases in between. The CDR3 here is CASKLGGYSPLHF. The CDR3 region has the DNA TGTGCCAGCAAATTGGGGGGTTATTCACCCCTCCACTTT.

This clone was seen only once. The rearrangement joins TRBV18 to TRBJ1-5; no reliable D call. This CDR3 spans 13 amino acids. Germline V lookup: CDR1 KGHSH, CDR2 LQKENI. V shed 3 bases and J shed 5 bases, with 8 bases lying between them. The CDR3 here is CASSPFQDQPQHF. DNA for the CDR3: TGTGCCAGCTCACCGTTTCAAGATCAGCCCCAGCATTTT.

This clone has just a few counts. The chain uses TRBV18 and TRBJ1-5, with TRBD1 matching over 9 bases. Trimming at V came to 3 bases and at J to 9 bases, leaving 12 bases not matched to a gene. CDR3 length equals 16 residues. The germline V gene encodes CDR1 KGHSH and CDR2 LQKENI. CDR3 nucleotide sequence: TGTGCCAGCTCACCGACGGACAGGGGTGGTTCGGGGCCCCAGCATTTT. It specifies CASSPTDRGGSGPQHF.

V gene TRBV23-1 combines with J gene TRBJ2-7; either TRBD1 or TRBD2 may supply D (5 bases each). TRBV23-1 is recorded as an ORF, its role being uncertain. The CDR3 totals 12 residues. Trimming removed 3 bases at V and 4 bases at J, with 7 bases between. In nucleotides, the CDR3 is TGCGCCAGCAGTCATGAGGGGTACGAGCAGTACTTC. Translating gives CASSHEGYEQYF.

The chain has TRBV7-2 and TRBJ1-1; possibly TRBD1 for D (5 bases). Trimming left V 7 bases short and J 1 base short, with 13 bases between. Germline V CDR1 and CDR2: SGHTA, FQGNSA. The CDR3 is 14 amino acids. This CDR3 is CASTPGLPNTEAFF. The CDR3 DNA reads TGTGCCAGCACCCCGGGACTGCCGAACACTGAAGCTTTCTTT.

This chain links TRBV2 with TRBJ2-7; 7 nucleotides agree with TRBD1. The CDR3 loop spans 13 amino acids. Losses at the gene ends were 4 bases for V and 3 bases for J; bases not matched to a gene: 3. Germline V gene data show CDR1 as SNHLY and CDR2 as FYNNEI. The CDR3 sequence: CASSGGQSYEQYF. DNA of the CDR3: TGTGCCAGCAGTGGGGGACAGAGCTACGAGCAGTACTTC.